The 26 T cell receptor beta chains presented below share a single source sample, sequenced in a study of blood T cell repertoires in COVID-19. Using immunoSEQ multiplex PCR, the repertoire was profiled, and TCRdb retains in-frame clones only, with some absent. The profile shows around 190,000 clones, around 85% of them singletons. Sequencing was performed on peripheral blood. These receptors were obtained from a man aged 65 to 85 with active or convalescent COVID-19.

The J gene is TRBJ2-7, the V gene TRBV28, with D perhaps matching TRBD1 (6 bases). V gave up 6 bases and J gave up 0 bases, with 12 bases separating them. From germline, CDR1 is MDHEN and CDR2 SYDVKM. The CDR3 covers 14 residues. The CDR3 sequence: CASRLGQSSYEQYF. CDR3 coding DNA: TGTGCCAGCAGATTGGGACAAAGCTCCTACGAGCAGTACTTC.

The chain couples TRBV27 to TRBJ1-2, with 7 bases matching TRBD1. J gave up 3 bases and V 4 bases, and 5 bases lay outside the gene matches. CDR3 length: 14 residues. CDR1 is MNHEY, CDR2 SMNVEV, per germline (reference sequence). As DNA, the CDR3 is TGTGCCAGCAGTTCCCGGACAGGCTACTATGGCTACACCTTC. It translates to CASSSRTGYYGYTF.

The chain has TRBV27 and TRBJ2-7, with 9 bases that match TRBD2. The CDR3 is 17 amino acids. With 3 bases clipped from V and 2 bases from J, the junction kept 11 bases outside the gene matches. The germline V gene encodes CDR1 MNHEY and CDR2 SMNVEV (reference sequence). CDR3 nucleotides: TGTGCCAGCAGTTTGAGGGTTCTAGCGGGAACTCCCTACGAGCAGTACTTC. As protein: CASSLRVLAGTPYEQYF.

The chain has TRBV18 and TRBJ2-5; D might be TRBD1 (5 bases). The germline V gene has CDR1 KGHSH and CDR2 LQKENI. There are 17 residues in the CDR3. V was pared by 0 bases and J by 5 bases, with 19 bases between. CDR3 in DNA: TGTGCCAGCTCACCACCGTATCCCAGGGCCTCAGGGGAGACCCAGTACTTC. Protein product: CASSPPYPRASGETQYF.

The rearrangement joins TRBV5-5 to TRBJ1-4; 9 nucleotides agree with TRBD1. The V segment lost 5 bases and the J segment 7 bases; nucleotides outside the gene matches: 6. The germline CDR1 and CDR2 sequences are SGHKS and YYEKEE (reference sequence). The CDR3 contains 14 residues. This CDR3 reads CASRGDRAFEKLFF. Written as DNA, the CDR3 is TGTGCCAGCAGAGGGGACAGGGCCTTTGAAAAACTGTTTTTT.

The V gene is TRBV3-1 (or the pseudogene TRBV3-2), the J gene TRBJ2-3; 7 bases map to TRBD1. Trimming at V came to 1 base and at J to 0 bases, leaving 16 bases not matched to a gene. The V gene's germline CDR1 is LGHDT and CDR2 YNNKEL (reference sequence). This CDR3 has 20 amino acids. The CDR3 spells CASSQGGEPTGVYSTDTQYF. CDR3 nucleotides: TGTGCCAGCAGCCAAGGAGGCGAACCTACAGGGGTTTATAGCACAGATACGCAGTATTTT.

The chain combines TRBV10-3 with TRBJ1-5; a weak D match, TRBD1 (6 bases). Germline lookup yields CDR1 ENHRY and CDR2 SYGVKD. V dropped 10 bases and J dropped 0 bases, with 10 bases sitting between them. There are 13 residues in the CDR3. In DNA form, the CDR3 reads TGTGCCAGCAACAGGGATAGCAATCAGCCCCAGCATTTT. It is translated as CASNRDSNQPQHF.

The chain employs TRBV5-1 and TRBJ1-1; a weak D match, TRBD1 (5 bases). The CDR3 has 15 amino acids. The germline gives CDR1 SGHRS, CDR2 YFSETQ. V was shortened by 0 bases and J by 3 bases, with 12 bases between the two germline ends. The CDR3 protein is CASSLVSAGHTEAFF. The CDR3 coding sequence is TGCGCCAGCAGCTTGGTCTCTGCGGGGCACACTGAAGCTTTCTTT.

The V gene is TRBV9, the J gene TRBJ2-7, with TRBD1 as a possible D gene (6 bases). The V gene's germline CDR1 is SGDLS and CDR2 YYNGEE. V gave up 6 bases and J gave up 0 bases, with 13 bases separating them. This CDR3 contains 14 residues. This CDR3 reads CASNRQGSSYEQYF. Written as DNA, the CDR3 is TGTGCCAGCAATCGGCAGGGGAGCTCCTACGAGCAGTACTTC.

The chain uses TRBV6-5 and TRBJ2-7, with TRBD1 identical over 7 bases. CDR1 MNHEY and CDR2 SVGAGI come from the germline V gene. CDR3 size: 12 residues. The J segment lost 5 bases and the V segment lost 7 bases, leaving 5 bases of the junction unmatched. CDR3 nucleotides: TGTGCCAGCAAAACAGGGGTCCACGAGCAGTACTTC. Protein sequence: CASKTGVHEQYF.

The V call is TRBV7-3, the J call TRBJ2-1; tentatively, D is TRBD2 (6 bases). CDR1 and CDR2 from the germline V gene are SGHTA and FQGTGA. This CDR3 has 13 amino acids. The germline V and J ends were trimmed by 4 bases and 4 bases, with 8 bases remaining between them. The CDR3 reads CASSSGVYNEQFF. The CDR3 region has the DNA TGTGCCAGCAGCTCGGGAGTGTACAATGAGCAGTTCTTC.

Here the CDR3 reads CASSLRGGATAYNEQFF. The CDR3 coding sequence is TGTGCCAGCAGCTTAAGGGGGGGAGCGACAGCGTACAATGAGCAGTTCTTC. The chain links TRBV7-2 to TRBJ2-1, with a possible D match to TRBD2 (7 bases). The CDR3 spans 17 residues. V lost 2 bases and J 4 bases, leaving 18 bases between the germline ends. Per the germline V gene, CDR1 is SGHTA and CDR2 is FQGNSA.

V and J are TRBV5-1 and TRBJ2-7; 9 bases fit TRBD1. From germline, CDR1 is SGHRS and CDR2 YFSETQ. Losses at the gene ends were 2 bases for V and 0 bases for J; bases not matched to a gene: 9. The CDR3 runs 17 residues. CDR3 loop: CASSLSPGQGSSYEQYF. The CDR3 bases are TGCGCCAGCAGCTTATCCCCGGGACAGGGAAGCTCCTACGAGCAGTACTTC.

This chain uses TRBV14 with TRBJ2-1, with 10 bases aligning to TRBD2. The germline gives CDR1 SGHDN, CDR2 FVKESK. The CDR3 length is 16 residues. Losses at the gene ends were 5 bases for V and 6 bases for J; bases not matched to a gene: 10. The CDR3 nucleotides read TGTGCCAGCAGCAGTCTTAGCGGGAGGTCCGGCAATGAGCAGTTCTTC. It specifies CASSSLSGRSGNEQFF.

The table lists this clone with a count of one. V and J are TRBV5-1 and TRBJ1-1, with TRBD1 matching over 8 bases. Per the germline V gene, CDR1 is SGHRS and CDR2 is YFSETQ. This CDR3 has 14 residues. With 4 bases clipped from V and 5 bases from J, the junction kept 7 bases outside the gene matches. The CDR3 nucleotides are TGCGCCAGCAGCCACGGACAGGGATCAACTGAAGCTTTCTTT. It specifies CASSHGQGSTEAFF.

This clone has just one count. The chain has TRBV2 and TRBJ1-5; 9 bases align to TRBD1. V was pared by 5 bases and J by 4 bases, with 6 bases of the junction left unmatched. Germline CDR1 and CDR2: SNHLY and FYNNEI. The CDR3 runs 15 residues. This CDR3 is CASSPRTGENQPQHF. In DNA form, the CDR3 reads TGTGCCAGCAGTCCCAGGACAGGGGAAAATCAGCCCCAGCATTTT.

The sample holds one count of this clone. V gene TRBV6-5 combines with J gene TRBJ1-1; D is ambiguous. The CDR3 contains 12 residues. The germline gives CDR1 MNHEY, CDR2 SVGAGI. V lost 8 bases and J 0 bases, leaving 7 bases between the germline ends. The CDR3 protein is CASRGVNTEAFF. The CDR3 nucleotides are TGTGCCAGCCGCGGAGTGAACACTGAAGCTTTCTTT.

This rearrangement joins TRBV18 to TRBJ1-1; D not certain. V lost 6 bases, J lost 12 bases, and 20 bases lay in between. The length of the CDR3 is 13 residues. Looked up from germline, CDR1 is KGHSH and CDR2 is LQKENI. CDR3 in DNA: TGTGCCAGCTCTCCATCCCAGACCAGGTTTCCTTTCTTT. Protein: CASSPSQTRFPFF.

The rearrangement links TRBV11-2 to TRBJ1-2; the D gene is possibly TRBD1 (5 bases). Trimming cost V 4 bases and J 8 bases, with 8 bases left between them. The CDR3 spans 11 residues. Germline lookup yields CDR1 SGHAT and CDR2 FQNNGV. The CDR3 DNA reads TGTGCCAGCAGCTGGGGGGAAGGCTACACCTTC. Its translation is CASSWGEGYTF.

The chain uses TRBV29-1 and TRBJ2-1; D not certain. Germline values: CDR1 SQVTM, CDR2 ANQGSEA. The germline V and J ends were trimmed by 4 bases and 6 bases, with 10 bases remaining between them. This CDR3 spans 12 amino acids. CDR3 sequence: CSVVADINEQFF. Here the CDR3 DNA reads TGCAGCGTTGTGGCAGATATCAATGAGCAGTTCTTC.

This chain joins TRBV9 and TRBJ2-5; 9 positions match TRBD1. The V segment lost 3 bases and the J segment 4 bases; nucleotides outside the gene matches: 4. Germline V gives CDR1 SGDLS, CDR2 YYNGEE. The CDR3 has 14 residues. In nucleotides, the CDR3 is TGTGCCAGCAGCGGGGGACAGGGTGCAGAGACCCAGTACTTC. It specifies CASSGGQGAETQYF.

This rearrangement joins TRBV6-6 to TRBJ1-1, with 7 nucleotides matching TRBD1. From germline, CDR1 is MNHNY and CDR2 SVGAGI (reference sequence). V dropped 5 bases and J dropped 0; count of bases not matched to a gene: 6. The CDR3 has 15 residues. CDR3 amino acids: CASSGTGDMNTEAFF. CDR3 nucleotide sequence: TGTGCCAGCAGTGGAACAGGGGATATGAACACTGAAGCTTTCTTT.

V usage is TRBV4-1 and J usage is TRBJ2-6; perhaps TRBD2 as D (5 bases). The CDR3 spans 18 residues. From germline, CDR1 is MGHRA and CDR2 YSYEKL. V gave up 4 bases and J gave up 2 bases, with 18 bases separating them. Written as DNA, the CDR3 is TGCGCCAGCAGCCCGGGCCCGGGGAGAGGGACTGGGGCCAACGTCCTGACTTTC. Translating gives CASSPGPGRGTGANVLTF.

J is TRBJ1-6 and V is TRBV18; D call uncertain. This CDR3 region has 15 residues. Germline V gives CDR1 KGHSH, CDR2 LQKENI. Trimming shortened V by 4 bases and J by 0 bases, and 7 bases separated the two germline ends. In DNA, the CDR3 is TGTGCCAGCTCACAAGGGAGCTCCTATAATTCACCCCTCCACTTT. Translating gives CASSQGSSYNSPLHF. Drawing the rest from reference TRBV18 and TRBJ1-6, the complete variable domain is NAGVMQNPRHLVRRRGQEARLRCSPMKGHSHVYWYRQLPEEGLKFMVYLQKENIIDESGMPKERFSAEFPKEGPSILRIQQVVRGDSAAYFCASSQGSSYNSPLHFGNGTRLTVT.

This clone occurred once. This rearrangement joins TRBV11-3 to TRBJ2-2, with 9 bases aligning to TRBD2. CDR1 SGHNT and CDR2 YENEEA come from the germline V gene. The CDR3 sequence is 16 residues long. The junction had 8 bases not matched to a gene; V was cut back by 5 bases and J by 4 bases. CDR3 nucleotides: TGTGCCAGCAGCCCAGTAGCGGGAGAGGTCACCGGGGAGCTGTTTTTT. Translating gives CASSPVAGEVTGELFF.

V is TRBV9 and J is TRBJ1-6; TRBD1 aligns across 9 bases. The CDR3 runs 17 residues. The V gene end was trimmed by 3 bases and the J gene end by 1 base; junction bases not matched to a gene: 5. Germline CDR1 and CDR2: SGDLS and YYNGEE. CDR3 in DNA: TGTGCCAGCAGCGAGGGACAGGGAAGGTCCTATAATTCACCCCTCCACTTT. It is translated as CASSEGQGRSYNSPLHF.